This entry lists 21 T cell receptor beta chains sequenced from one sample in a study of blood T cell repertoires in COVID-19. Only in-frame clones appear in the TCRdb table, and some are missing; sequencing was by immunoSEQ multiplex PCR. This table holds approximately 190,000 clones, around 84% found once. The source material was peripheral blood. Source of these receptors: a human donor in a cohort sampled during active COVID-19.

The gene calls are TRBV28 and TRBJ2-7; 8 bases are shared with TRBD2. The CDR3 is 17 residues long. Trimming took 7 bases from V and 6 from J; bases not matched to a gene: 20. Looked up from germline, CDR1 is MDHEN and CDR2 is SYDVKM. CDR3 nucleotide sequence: TGTGCCAGCACCCTTACAGTCGGGAGGGGAGTATGGGGCGAGCAGTACTTC. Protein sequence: CASTLTVGRGVWGEQYF.

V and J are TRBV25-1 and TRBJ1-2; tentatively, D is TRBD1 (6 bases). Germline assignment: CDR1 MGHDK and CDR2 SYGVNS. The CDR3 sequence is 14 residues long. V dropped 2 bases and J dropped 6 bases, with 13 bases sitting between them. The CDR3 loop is CASSENRVGNGYTF. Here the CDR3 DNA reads TGTGCCAGCAGTGAAAACAGGGTGGGAAATGGCTACACCTTC.

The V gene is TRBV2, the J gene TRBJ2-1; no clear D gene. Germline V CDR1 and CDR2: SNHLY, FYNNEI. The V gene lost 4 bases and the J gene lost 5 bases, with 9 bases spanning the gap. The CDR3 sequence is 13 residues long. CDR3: CASSVERHNEQFF. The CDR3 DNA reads TGTGCCAGCAGTGTGGAGAGACACAATGAGCAGTTCTTC.

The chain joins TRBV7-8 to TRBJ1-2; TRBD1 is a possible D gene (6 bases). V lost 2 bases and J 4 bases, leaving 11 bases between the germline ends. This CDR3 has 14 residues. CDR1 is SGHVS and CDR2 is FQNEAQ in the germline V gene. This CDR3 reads CASSLHQGTYGYTF. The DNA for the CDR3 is TGTGCCAGCAGCTTACACCAGGGGACCTATGGCTACACCTTC.

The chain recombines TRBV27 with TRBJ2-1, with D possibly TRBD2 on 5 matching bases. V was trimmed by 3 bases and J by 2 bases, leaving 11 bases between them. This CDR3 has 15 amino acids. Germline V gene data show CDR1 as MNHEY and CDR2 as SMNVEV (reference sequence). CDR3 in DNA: TGTGCCAGCAGTTTTACTCGGGGTACCTACAATGAGCAGTTCTTC. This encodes CASSFTRGTYNEQFF.

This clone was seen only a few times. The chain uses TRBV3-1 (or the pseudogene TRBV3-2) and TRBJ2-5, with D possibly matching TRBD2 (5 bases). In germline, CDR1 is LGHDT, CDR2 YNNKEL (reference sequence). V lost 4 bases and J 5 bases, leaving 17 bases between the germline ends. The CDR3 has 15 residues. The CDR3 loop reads CASSRTDGLWETQYF. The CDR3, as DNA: TGTGCCAGCAGCCGGACGGACGGACTGTGGGAGACCCAGTACTTC.

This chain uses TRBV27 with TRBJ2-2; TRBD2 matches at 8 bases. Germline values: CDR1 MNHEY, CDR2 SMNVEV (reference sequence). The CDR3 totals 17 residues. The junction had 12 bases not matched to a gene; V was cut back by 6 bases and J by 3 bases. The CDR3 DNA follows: TGTGCCAGCAGGTCACTCCCCGGGGGGGGTTACACCGGGGAGCTGTTTTTT. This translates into CASRSLPGGGYTGELFF.

In nucleotides, the CDR3 is TGTGCCAGCAGTATTCTCACTAACTACGAGCAGTACTTC. This encodes CASSILTNYEQYF. The chain combines TRBV6-5 with TRBJ2-7; D gene unclear. The CDR3 consists of 13 residues. Germline lookup yields CDR1 MNHEY and CDR2 SVGAGI. Trimming took off 5 bases at V and 3 bases at J, with 11 bases between the two ends.

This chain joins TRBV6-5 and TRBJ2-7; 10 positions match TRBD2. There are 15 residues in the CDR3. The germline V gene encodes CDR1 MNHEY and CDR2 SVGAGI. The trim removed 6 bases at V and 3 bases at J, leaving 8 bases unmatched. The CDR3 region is CASRVGTSVYYEQYV. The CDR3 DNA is TGTGCCAGCAGGGTAGGGACTAGCGTATACTACGAGCAGTACGTC.

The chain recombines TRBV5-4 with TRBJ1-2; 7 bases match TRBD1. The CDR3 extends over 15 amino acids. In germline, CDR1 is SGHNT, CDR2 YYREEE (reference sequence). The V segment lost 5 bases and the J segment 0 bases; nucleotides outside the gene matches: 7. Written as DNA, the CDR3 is TGTGCCAGCAGGCCAACAGGGGAGTCTAACTATGGCTACACCTTC. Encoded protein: CASRPTGESNYGYTF.

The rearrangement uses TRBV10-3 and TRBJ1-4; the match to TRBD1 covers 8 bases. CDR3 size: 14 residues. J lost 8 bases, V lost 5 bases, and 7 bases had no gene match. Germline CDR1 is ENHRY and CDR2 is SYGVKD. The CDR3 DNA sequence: TGTGCCATCAGTTCGGACAGGGCTGGAGAAAAACTGTTTTTT. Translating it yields CAISSDRAGEKLFF.

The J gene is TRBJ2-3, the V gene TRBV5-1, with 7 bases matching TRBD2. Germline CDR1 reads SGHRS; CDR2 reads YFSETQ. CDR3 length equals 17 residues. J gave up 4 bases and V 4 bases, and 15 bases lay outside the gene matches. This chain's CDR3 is CASSKTGTTRTPDTQYF. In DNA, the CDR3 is TGCGCCAGCAGCAAGACCGGGACTACAAGGACCCCAGATACGCAGTATTTT.

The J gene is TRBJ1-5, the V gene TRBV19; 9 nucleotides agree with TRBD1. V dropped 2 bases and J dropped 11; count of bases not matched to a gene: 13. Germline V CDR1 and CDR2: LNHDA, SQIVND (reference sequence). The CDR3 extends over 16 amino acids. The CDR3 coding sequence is TGTGCCAGTAGTATACTTCCGGGACAGGGTACGCCGGCCCAGCATTTT. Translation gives CASSILPGQGTPAQHF.

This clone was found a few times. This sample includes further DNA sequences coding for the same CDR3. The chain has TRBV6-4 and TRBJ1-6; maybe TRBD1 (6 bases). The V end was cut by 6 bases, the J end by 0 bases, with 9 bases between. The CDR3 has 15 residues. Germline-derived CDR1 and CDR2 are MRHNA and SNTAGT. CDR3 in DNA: TGTGCCAGCAGAACGGACAGCTCCTATAATTCACCCCTCCACTTT. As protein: CASRTDSSYNSPLHF.

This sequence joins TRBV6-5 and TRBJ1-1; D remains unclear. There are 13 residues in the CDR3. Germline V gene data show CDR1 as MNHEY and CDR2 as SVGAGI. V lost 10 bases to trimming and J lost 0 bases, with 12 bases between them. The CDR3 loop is CATPQTVNTEAFF. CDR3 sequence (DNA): TGTGCCACTCCACAGACGGTGAACACTGAAGCTTTCTTT.

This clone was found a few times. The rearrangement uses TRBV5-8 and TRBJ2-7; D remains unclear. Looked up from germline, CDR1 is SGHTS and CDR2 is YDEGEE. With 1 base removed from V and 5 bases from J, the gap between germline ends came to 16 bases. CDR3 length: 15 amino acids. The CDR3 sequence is CASSLLSGLHDEQYF. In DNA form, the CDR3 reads TGTGCCAGCAGCTTGTTGTCAGGCCTCCACGACGAGCAGTACTTC.

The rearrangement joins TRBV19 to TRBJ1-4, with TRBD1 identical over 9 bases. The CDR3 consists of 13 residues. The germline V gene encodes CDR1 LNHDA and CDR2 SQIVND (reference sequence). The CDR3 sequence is CALRDRAHEKLFF. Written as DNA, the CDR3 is TGTGCACTGAGGGACAGGGCCCATGAAAAACTGTTTTTT.

The CDR3 region is CASSLMQGSSPLHF. The CDR3 region has the DNA TGTGCCAGCAGCTTGATGCAGGGGAGCTCACCCCTCCACTTT. The chain recombines TRBV5-5 with TRBJ1-6; D is possibly TRBD1 (6 bases). V was shortened by 1 base and J by 10 bases, with 12 bases between the two germline ends. The germline gives CDR1 SGHKS, CDR2 YYEKEE (reference sequence). The length of the CDR3 is 14 residues.

The CDR3 bases are TGTGCCAGCAGGGGACAGGGTCACTATGGCTACACCTTC. Its translation is CASRGQGHYGYTF. The chain has TRBV6-5 and TRBJ1-2, with 9 bases fitting TRBD1. The CDR3 has 13 amino acids. Germline values: CDR1 MNHEY, CDR2 SVGAGI. The V and J ends lost 6 bases and 3 bases, in that order; junction bases with no gene match: 2.

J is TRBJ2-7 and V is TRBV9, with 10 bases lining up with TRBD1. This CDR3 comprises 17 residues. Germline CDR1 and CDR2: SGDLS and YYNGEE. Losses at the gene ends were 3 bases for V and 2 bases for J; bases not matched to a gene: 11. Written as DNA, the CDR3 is TGTGCCAGCAGCGAGGGACAGGGGACCCCCCCTACCTACGAGCAGTACTTC. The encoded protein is CASSEGQGTPPTYEQYF.

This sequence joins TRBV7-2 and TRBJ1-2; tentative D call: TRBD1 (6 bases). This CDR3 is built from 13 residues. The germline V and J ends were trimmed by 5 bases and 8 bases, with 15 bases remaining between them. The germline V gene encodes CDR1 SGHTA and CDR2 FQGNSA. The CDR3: CASSPDRSRGYTF. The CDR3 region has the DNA TGTGCCAGCAGCCCTGACAGGTCAAGAGGCTACACCTTC.